Presented here are 11 T cell receptor beta chains from one specimen sequenced in a study of blood T cell repertoires in COVID-19. TCRdb's copy holds only in-frame clones and misses some; the assay was immunoSEQ multiplex PCR. The table includes roughly 250,000 clones, approximately 83% detected once. Sequenced input: peripheral blood. These receptors were collected from a person aged 65 to 85 with COVID-19, enrolled during active disease.

This clone was counted only a few times. The rearrangement links TRBV6-5 to TRBJ1-4, with 7 bases matching TRBD1. This CDR3 spans 15 amino acids. The germline CDR1 and CDR2 sequences are MNHEY and SVGAGI. The J segment lost 7 bases and the V segment lost 0 bases, leaving 5 bases of the junction unmatched. CDR3: CASSYSGTVGEKLFF. For the CDR3, the DNA is TGTGCCAGCAGTTACTCTGGGACAGTAGGTGAAAAACTGTTTTTT.

This chain uses TRBV9 with TRBJ1-6; D possibly corresponds to TRBD1 (5 bases). From germline, CDR1 is SGDLS and CDR2 YYNGEE. The CDR3 is 16 residues long. V lost 4 bases and J 7 bases, leaving 18 bases between the germline ends. The DNA for the CDR3 is TGTGCCAGCAGCCCAGTGGGAGGGGACGGAAATTCACCCCTCCACTTT. Protein: CASSPVGGDGNSPLHF. The full variable domain, its missing parts supplied by reference TRBV9 and TRBJ1-6, is DSGVTQTPKHLITATGQRVTLRCSPRSGDLSVYWYQQSLDQGLQFLIQYYNGEERAKGNILERFSAQQFPDLHSELNLSSLELGDSALYFCASSPVGGDGNSPLHFGNGTRLTVT.

This clone appeared a single time. V and J are TRBV2 and TRBJ1-2; 10 bases fit TRBD1. In germline, CDR1 is SNHLY, CDR2 FYNNEI. V shed 6 bases and J 6 bases; nucleotides not matched to a gene: 1. The CDR3 is 12 residues long. CDR3 coding DNA: TGTGCCAGCAGAGGACAGGGGGATGGCTACACCTTC. As protein: CASRGQGDGYTF.

This sequence joins TRBV3-1 (or the pseudogene TRBV3-2) and TRBJ1-1; D might be TRBD1 (6 bases). CDR3 length: 15 residues. The germline V gene has CDR1 LGHDT and CDR2 YNNKEL (reference sequence). The V gene lost 1 base and the J gene lost 3 bases, with 12 bases spanning the gap. This CDR3 reads CASSQGRGGDTEAFF. The CDR3 DNA reads as TGTGCCAGCAGCCAAGGCAGGGGTGGTGACACTGAAGCTTTCTTT.

This clone was recorded only once. The gene calls are TRBV29-1 and TRBJ2-2; TRBD1 aligns across 8 bases. Looked up from germline, CDR1 is SQVTM and CDR2 is ANQGSEA. The V segment lost 5 bases and the J segment 5 bases; nucleotides outside the gene matches: 4. The CDR3 sequence is 13 residues long. The CDR3 here is CSVNTGGTGELFF. CDR3 nucleotides: TGCAGCGTTAACACAGGGGGAACCGGGGAGCTGTTTTTT.

This chain joins TRBV5-1 and TRBJ1-2; D remains ambiguous. Trimming took off 4 bases at V and 7 bases at J, with 23 bases between the two ends. CDR1 and CDR2 from the germline V gene are SGHRS and YFSETQ. CDR3 length: 16 amino acids. CDR3 bases: TGCGCCAGCAGCCAACGGACTGACTCCACGGGGAGTGGCTACACCTTC. Protein product: CASSQRTDSTGSGYTF. Drawing the rest from reference TRBV5-1 and TRBJ1-2, the complete variable domain is KAGVTQTPRYLIKTRGQQVTLSCSPISGHRSVSWYQQTPGQGLQFLFEYFSETQRNKGNFPGRFSGRQFSNSRSEMNVSTLELGDSALYLCASSQRTDSTGSGYTFGSGTRLTVV.

This sequence joins TRBV25-1 and TRBJ1-6, with D hard to call. CDR1 is MGHDK and CDR2 is SYGVNS in the germline V gene. Trimming left V 3 bases short and J 7 bases short, with 4 bases between. This CDR3 region has 12 residues. DNA for the CDR3: TGTGCCAGCAGTGACGAGAATTCACCCCTCCACTTT. It is translated as CASSDENSPLHF.

The V call is TRBV4-3, the J call TRBJ2-1; 10 bases line up with TRBD2. The CDR3 has 16 amino acids. V shed 0 bases, J shed 4 bases, and the junction held 3 bases outside the gene matches. The V gene's germline CDR1 is LGHNA and CDR2 YSLEER. CDR3 loop: CASSQEVAGGYNEQFF. CDR3 nucleotide sequence: TGCGCCAGCAGCCAAGAGGTAGCGGGGGGTTACAATGAGCAGTTCTTC.

The chain joins TRBV3-1 (or the pseudogene TRBV3-2) to TRBJ2-1; TRBD2 might be the D (6 bases). CDR3 size: 15 residues. From germline, CDR1 is LGHDT and CDR2 YNNKEL (reference sequence). Trimming cost V 0 bases and J 5 bases, with 11 bases left between them. Here the CDR3 reads CASSQDRGFHNEQFF. In nucleotides, the CDR3 is TGTGCCAGCAGCCAAGATCGGGGGTTTCACAATGAGCAGTTCTTC.

The rearrangement links TRBV11-3 to TRBJ2-2; 8 positions agree with TRBD2. V shed 4 bases and J 5 bases; nucleotides not matched to a gene: 9. The germline CDR1 and CDR2 sequences are SGHNT and YENEEA. The CDR3 length is 16 residues. This chain's CDR3 is CASSYLAGGHTGELFF. The CDR3 DNA reads as TGTGCCAGCAGCTACCTAGCGGGCGGGCATACCGGGGAGCTGTTTTTT.

This clone appeared a few times. As DNA, the CDR3 is TGTGCCAGCAGTCAAGGGGGTCAGCCCCAGCATTTT. The encoded protein is CASSQGGQPQHF. V gene TRBV12-3 or TRBV12-4 combines with J gene TRBJ1-5, with D possibly matching TRBD1 (6 bases). The CDR3 is made up of 12 amino acids. Trimming left V 5 bases short and J 6 bases short, with 8 bases between.